The clone carrying this T cell receptor (beta chain) showed up just a few times. The data belong to a study of blood T cells in healthy people across ages. The CDR3 is 12 amino acids. CDR1 and CDR2 from the germline V gene are GTSNPN and SVGIG (reference sequence). The V segment lost 5 bases and the J segment 4 bases; nucleotides outside the gene matches: 3. Then a second PCR, running about 6 to 12 cycles, was carried out with a sample-barcoded 5' primer and a J-beta primer mix. Via MiXCR, TCRdb re-called the 5' RACE reads, giving one row per CDR3 protein. Of some 850,000 distinct CDR3 sequences in the sample, roughly 26% were seen once. These data also formed part of another study, on T cells of mothers and their children. According to that study: Overlap in related mother-child pairs always slightly exceeded unrelated pairs, never significantly.

The source material was blood. The chain carries TRBV30 and TRBJ2-5, with 8 bases lining up with TRBD1. The TCR was taken from a boy younger than 18 in good health. CDR3 residues: CAWGDRLETQYF. DNA for the CDR3: TGTGCCTGGGGGGACAGGCTAGAGACCCAGTACTTC.